This T cell receptor beta chain was observed in a study of siplizumab effects on memory and regulatory T cells. Study-wide findings and caveats: Siplizumab significantly lowered the alloreactive sequences that could be traced to unstimulated CD4+ memory cells.

The method was immunoSEQ multiplex PCR; TCRdb's version includes in-frame clones alone and lacks a portion of them. The sample includes about 56,000 clones, just over 95% of them seen just once. Germline CDR1 and CDR2: SGHNT and YYREEE (reference sequence). Trimming took 3 bases from V and 4 from J, leaving 11 bases between them. The CDR3 totals 13 residues. As regards this clone: What it binds is not known.

Sequences were obtained from naive CD8+ T cells sorted from blood. This chain connects TRBV5-4 to TRBJ2-7; the D call may be TRBD1 or TRBD2 (5 bases each). The source is a human donor in good health. The DNA of the CDR3 is TGTGCCAGCAGCTGGGGGACCAGATACGAGCAGTACTTC. Amino acids: CASSWGTRYEQYF.